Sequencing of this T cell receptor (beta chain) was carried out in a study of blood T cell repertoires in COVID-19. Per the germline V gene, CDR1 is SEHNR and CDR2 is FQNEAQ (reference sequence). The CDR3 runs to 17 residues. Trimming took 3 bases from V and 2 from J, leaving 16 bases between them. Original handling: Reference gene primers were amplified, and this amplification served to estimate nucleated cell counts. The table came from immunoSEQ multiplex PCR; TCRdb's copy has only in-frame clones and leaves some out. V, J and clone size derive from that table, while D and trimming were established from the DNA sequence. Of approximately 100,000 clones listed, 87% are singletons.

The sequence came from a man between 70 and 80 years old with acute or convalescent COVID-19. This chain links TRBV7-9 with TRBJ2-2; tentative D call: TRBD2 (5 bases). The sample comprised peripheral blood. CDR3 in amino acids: CASSFPRGGINTGELFF. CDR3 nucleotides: TGTGCCAGCAGCTTCCCTCGGGGTGGGATTAACACCGGGGAGCTGTTTTTT.